The 22 T cell receptor beta chains below all came from one sample that was sequenced in a study of shared clonotypes between healthy human individuals. Assay used: immunoSEQ multiplex PCR; TCRdb lists only in-frame clones, some missing. Of millions of clones in the sample, approximately 95% were seen once. Naive CD8 cells were CD45RO-negative, positively selected for CCR7, excluding terminally differentiated effector memory CD45RA+ cells. The sample taken for sequencing was naive CD8+ T cells sorted from blood. Receptor source: a man younger than 30 in good health.

The chain combines TRBV30 with TRBJ1-6, with unresolved D. Per germline, CDR1 GTSNPN and CDR2 SVGIG (reference sequence). V lost 0 bases and J lost 5, with 8 bases in between. The length of the CDR3 is 14 residues. The CDR3 reads CAWSVGRDNSPLHF. The CDR3, as DNA: TGTGCCTGGAGTGTAGGTCGAGATAATTCACCCCTCCACTTT.

The chain employs TRBV7-6 and TRBJ2-7, with 9 positions matching TRBD1. The V segment lost 4 bases and the J segment 1 base; nucleotides outside the gene matches: 8. This CDR3 has 16 amino acids. Germline lookup yields CDR1 SGHVS and CDR2 FNYEAQ. The chain's CDR3 is CASSSFPGQGSYEQYF. The CDR3 coding sequence is TGTGCCAGCAGCTCCTTTCCCGGACAGGGGTCCTACGAGCAGTACTTC.

This clone was recorded only once. The J gene is TRBJ1-1, the V gene TRBV18; D remains ambiguous. Trimming pared 2 bases from V and 5 bases from J, leaving 9 bases between. The CDR3 is 13 residues long. Germline lookup yields CDR1 KGHSH and CDR2 LQKENI. The DNA for the CDR3 is TGTGCCAGCTCACCAGGGGTCAGGACTGAAGCTTTCTTT. Its protein is CASSPGVRTEAFF.

This chain joins TRBV25-1 and TRBJ1-4, with D possibly TRBD1 on 5 matching bases. The length of the CDR3 is 16 residues. V was trimmed by 0 bases and J by 8 bases, leaving 16 bases between them. CDR1 is MGHDK, CDR2 SYGVNS, per germline. CDR3 sequence (DNA): TGTGCCAGCAGTGAATACTCGGGGGTTGCGGACGAAAAACTGTTTTTT. It yields the protein CASSEYSGVADEKLFF.

V and J are TRBV28 and TRBJ1-1, with D hard to call. Germline CDR1 and CDR2: MDHEN and SYDVKM. V was pared by 7 bases and J by 7 bases, with 10 bases between. CDR3 length: 11 residues. In DNA, the CDR3 is TGTGCCAGCACCATCGGCAGTGAAGCTTTCTTT. This translates into CASTIGSEAFF.

The rearrangement links TRBV11-2 to TRBJ2-7; possibly TRBD1 or TRBD2 for D (5 bases each). Between the trimmed V and J ends, which lost 5 bases and 4 bases, there was a span of 15 bases. Germline loops: CDR1 SGHAT, CDR2 FQNNGV. The CDR3 loop spans 14 amino acids. As DNA, the CDR3 is TGTGCCAGCAGCCCCGGGGCATTGATGTACGAGCAGTACTTC. It translates to CASSPGALMYEQYF.

The chain combines TRBV13 with TRBJ1-2, with 11 nucleotides matching TRBD1. Germline lookup yields CDR1 PRHDT and CDR2 FYEKMQ (reference sequence). CDR3 length equals 16 residues. The V segment lost 5 bases and the J segment 4 bases; nucleotides outside the gene matches: 9. Written as DNA, the CDR3 is TGTGCCAGCAGCGTCCTCCGGACAGGGGGCGGCTATGGCTACACCTTC. Amino acids: CASSVLRTGGGYGYTF.

This CDR3 is CASSSDREEGYGYTF. As DNA, the CDR3 is TGTGCCAGCAGCTCCGACAGGGAAGAAGGCTATGGCTACACCTTC. The chain recombines TRBV5-6 with TRBJ1-2; 7 bases are a match to TRBD1. Germline V gene sequence: CDR1 SGHDT, CDR2 YYEEEE. The CDR3 is 15 residues long. After removal of 3 bases from V and 4 bases from J, the junction contained 9 bases not matched to a gene.

For this clone: In the same sample, other DNA sequences code for this CDR3. The chain links TRBV4-1 to TRBJ2-1, with 11 bases that match TRBD2. Germline V gene sequence: CDR1 MGHRA, CDR2 YSYEKL. V dropped 1 base and J dropped 7; count of bases not matched to a gene: 3. This CDR3 contains 15 residues. The CDR3 nucleotides are TGCGCCAGCAGCCAAGGACTAGCGGGGAGGAATGAGCAGTTCTTC. Translation gives CASSQGLAGRNEQFF.

The chain links TRBV14 to TRBJ2-7; possible D gene TRBD1, 5 bases. Germline V gives CDR1 SGHDN, CDR2 FVKESK. The V end lost 0 bases, the J end lost 4 bases, and 22 bases lay between the germline ends. The CDR3 is 18 amino acids. In DNA, the CDR3 is TGTGCCAGCAGCCAAGATCGTTGGCTGGGGCAGGGTGATTACGAGCAGTACTTC. The encoded protein is CASSQDRWLGQGDYEQYF. Full variable domain (remainder filled in from reference TRBV14 and TRBJ2-7): EAGVTQFPSHSVIEKGQTVTLRCDPISGHDNLYWYRRVMGKEIKFLLHFVKESKQDESGMPNNRFLAERTGGTYSTLKVQPAELEDSGVYFCASSQDRWLGQGDYEQYFGPGTRLTVT.

J is TRBJ2-7 and V is TRBV4-3; D is perhaps TRBD2 (6 bases). CDR1 is LGHNA, CDR2 YSLEER, per germline. V lost 1 base and J 2 bases, leaving 12 bases between the germline ends. The length of the CDR3 is 15 residues. The DNA of the CDR3 is TGCGCCAGCAGCCAAGGGGCCGGGGGTCCCTACGAGCAGTACTTC. Translated, it gives CASSQGAGGPYEQYF.

The V gene is TRBV4-1, the J gene TRBJ2-7, with 10 bases identical to TRBD1. V lost 3 bases, J lost 5 bases, and 10 bases stayed unmatched. Germline V gene lookup returns CDR1 MGHRA and CDR2 YSYEKL. The length of the CDR3 is 16 residues. Written as DNA, the CDR3 is TGCGCCAGCAGCCACATTAGACAGGGGGCGCATCACGAGCAGTACTTC. Its translation: CASSHIRQGAHHEQYF.

The chain employs TRBV9 and TRBJ2-2; 12 nucleotides agree with TRBD2. The CDR3 length is 20 residues. The V segment lost 5 bases and the J segment 1 base; nucleotides outside the gene matches: 15. Germline V gene lookup returns CDR1 SGDLS and CDR2 YYNGEE. In DNA form, the CDR3 reads TGTGCCAGCAGTGGAAGCCTCCGTCTAGCGGGGGGGATGAACACCGGGGAGCTGTTTTTT. This gives the protein CASSGSLRLAGGMNTGELFF.

The V gene is TRBV9, the J gene TRBJ2-7; possible D gene TRBD1, 6 bases. V lost 5 bases to trimming and J lost 2 bases, with 14 bases between them. CDR3 size: 14 residues. Per germline, CDR1 SGDLS and CDR2 YYNGEE. CDR3 protein: CASSQTGTPYEQYF. In DNA, the CDR3 is TGTGCCAGCAGTCAAACCGGGACACCCTACGAGCAGTACTTC.

As to this clone: Other DNA sequences within the sample encode an identical CDR3. V usage is TRBV18 and J usage is TRBJ1-1; D remains ambiguous. Trimming cost V 5 bases and J 1 base, with 8 bases left between them. The CDR3 covers 13 residues. In germline, CDR1 is KGHSH, CDR2 LQKENI. CDR3 DNA sequence: TGTGCCAGCTCAGAGGGAGGGAACACTGAAGCTTTCTTT. Its protein is CASSEGGNTEAFF.

This clone was counted once. The chain joins TRBV5-6 to TRBJ2-7; 10 bases are a match to TRBD2. The J segment lost 1 base and the V segment lost 4 bases, leaving 8 bases of the junction unmatched. From germline, CDR1 is SGHDT and CDR2 YYEEEE. The CDR3 runs to 16 residues. The CDR3 sequence is CASSLDLAGVSYEQYF. The CDR3 coding sequence is TGTGCCAGCAGCCTCGACCTAGCGGGAGTATCCTACGAGCAGTACTTC.

For this clone: Different DNA sequences within this sample yield the same CDR3. This chain joins TRBV11-2 and TRBJ2-7, with a possible D match to TRBD2 (5 bases). Germline CDR1 SGHAT, CDR2 FQNNGV. Trimming stripped 1 base from V and 2 bases from J, with 9 bases between. The CDR3 sequence is 14 residues long. The CDR3 DNA reads TGTGCCAGCAGCTTAGGAGGGCGGGCCTACGAGCAGTACTTC. It specifies CASSLGGRAYEQYF. The full variable domain, completed using reference TRBV11-2 and TRBJ2-7, is EAGVAQSPRYKIIEKRQSVAFWCNPISGHATLYWYQQILGQGPKLLIQFQNNGVVDDSQLPKDRFSAERLKGVDSTLKIQPAKLEDSAVYLCASSLGGRAYEQYFGPGTRLTVT.

The J gene is TRBJ1-1, the V gene TRBV4-1; 7 bases line up with TRBD1. Germline V gives CDR1 MGHRA, CDR2 YSYEKL. The CDR3 loop spans 15 amino acids. V was clipped by 0 bases and J by 6 bases; unmatched bases: 7. The CDR3 DNA follows: TGCGCCAGCAGCCAAGACGTCGGGACAGTCCCTGAAGCTTTCTTT. Its protein is CASSQDVGTVPEAFF.

The V gene is TRBV2, the J gene TRBJ2-7; 9 nucleotides align to TRBD2. This CDR3 is built from 19 residues. V was pared by 1 base and J by 0 bases, with 13 bases of the junction left unmatched. Germline V CDR1 and CDR2: SNHLY, FYNNEI. The CDR3 DNA reads as TGTGCCAGCAGTGAAGACGGGACAGCTAGCGGGGTGAGCTCCTACGAGCAGTACTTC. It codes for CASSEDGTASGVSSYEQYF. Based on the CDR3 plus reference TRBV2 and TRBJ2-7, the full variable domain is EPEVTQTPSHQVTQMGQEVILRCVPISNHLYFYWYRQILGQKVEFLVSFYNNEISEKSEIFDDQFSVERPDGSNFTLKIRSTKLEDSAMYFCASSEDGTASGVSSYEQYFGPGTRLTVT.

DNA for the CDR3: TGTGCCAGCAGCTTAGGCGACGTCGGATTCAATCAGCCCCAGCATTTT. Residues: CASSLGDVGFNQPQHF. The V call is TRBV7-2, the J call TRBJ1-5; D unresolved. V lost 1 base to trimming and J lost 3 bases, with 13 bases between them. This CDR3 is 16 amino acids long. Germline CDR1 SGHTA, CDR2 FQGNSA.

This rearrangement joins TRBV15 to TRBJ1-3; a weak D match, TRBD1 (6 bases). Trimming removed 0 bases at V and 2 bases at J, with 8 bases between. Germline V lookup: CDR1 LNHNV, CDR2 YYDKDF (reference sequence). The CDR3 sequence is 15 residues long. CDR3 bases: TGTGCCACCAGCAGAGAGACAGGCACTGGAAACACCATATATTTT. Its translation is CATSRETGTGNTIYF.

In this sample, this clone turned up a few times. The V and J genes are TRBV5-4 and TRBJ2-7; TRBD1 might be the D (5 bases). Germline V gene data show CDR1 as SGHNT and CDR2 as YYREEE (reference sequence). Trimming took off 2 bases at V and 7 bases at J, with 19 bases between the two ends. This CDR3 has 15 residues. The CDR3 region is CASSLGEGVLDEQYF. The CDR3 region has the DNA TGTGCCAGCAGCTTAGGGGAAGGGGTATTAGATGAGCAGTACTTC.